This T cell receptor (beta chain) was observed in a study of blood T cell repertoires in COVID-19. Overall study: Spain, Italy and the United States supplied samples that represented acute and convalescent COVID-19. T cells, B-cell-depleted T cells, or PBMCs provided the cDNA or gDNA that served as material.

V lost 0 bases and J 3 bases, leaving 8 bases between the germline ends. Germline V lookup: CDR1 MNHEY, CDR2 SVGAGI. This CDR3 is built from 14 residues. Per the original data handling: Estimation of nucleated cell counts relied on the amplification of reference gene primers. The repertoire was sequenced with immunoSEQ multiplex PCR; TCRdb's copy has only in-frame clones and lacks some. V and J calls plus clone size are reproduced from that table; the DNA served to infer D and trimming. The table includes about 410,000 clones, roughly 90% detected once. Recruited during active infection, patients (from Seattle) were subsequently followed longitudinally.

The specimen was peripheral blood. The V call is TRBV6-5, the J call TRBJ1-1, with D tentatively TRBD1 (6 bases). This clonotype was obtained from a woman aged 40-49 years with COVID-19, enrolled during active disease. CDR3 coding DNA: TGTGCCAGCAGTTACTCGCCAGGGGACACTGAAGCTTTCTTT. Its translation is CASSYSPGDTEAFF.